This T cell receptor (beta chain) was observed in a study of technical replicates of blood from a handful of donors. The CDR3 length is 12 residues. Trimming pared 4 bases from V and 4 bases from J, leaving 8 bases between. Per germline, CDR1 SNHLY and CDR2 FYNNEI. Only in-frame clones appear in the TCRdb table, and some are missing; sequencing was by immunoSEQ multiplex PCR. The sample includes 75,000 to 100,000 clones, over 85% seen only once; the top ten take about 0.3%. Input material: T cells isolated from PBMCs. The sequence was obtained from a human donor in good health. The chain couples TRBV2 to TRBJ2-7; D is perhaps TRBD1 (6 bases). Here the CDR3 reads CASSVQGYEQYF. CDR3 DNA: TGTGCCAGCAGTGTTCAGGGGTACGAGCAGTACTTC.